This T cell receptor beta chain was identified during a study of post-analysis software for immune sequencing data (dated by TCRdb to between 2014 and 2017). Regarding the research as a whole: Disease courses on record covered relapsing-remitting, secondary progressive and progressive-relapsing multiple sclerosis, though some patients had no subtype annotation. A subset of samples was prepared in parallel using single-end sample barcoding, then pooled and co-amplified after Illumina adapter ligation. The patient repertoires were set against about 12 previously published healthy control repertoires from donors whose ages ranged from about 6 to 25 years. What the study reported, not specific to this receptor: Direct clustering with F measure showed strong co-clustering of samples prepared in the same batch, prompting a batch-effect correction. Compared with controls, multiple sclerosis patients had significantly lower normalized Chao1 diversity, a finding suggesting substantial peripheral T-cell clonal expansion. The multiple sclerosis patient group was slightly younger than the control group.

This clonotype is a singleton in its sample. This clone's antigen is unknown. Base qualities were left out, and no much larger clone turns up one base away. To demonstrate the VDJtools post-analysis software, TCR beta repertoires were profiled from the peripheral blood of about 13 young patients with multiple sclerosis. Multiple sclerosis patients were children and adolescents aged 6 to 15 years. The library was built by means of PCR. Reads for this sample came from an Illumina HiSeq 2500. Unique molecular identifiers were incorporated into TCR beta cDNA libraries to reduce PCR and sequencing biases. Per 1 to 10 million input T cells, approximately 500,000 cDNA molecules were obtained, such that each molecule approximated one T cell. Patient libraries were prepared and sequenced with the same protocol used for the earlier healthy control dataset. Samples belonging to the same batch were prepared together, multiplexed and sequenced on a shared HiSeq lane. On the authors' methods: MIGEC was used to process the raw barcoded reads, and molecular identifier groups with only a single read were discarded before consensus assembly and CDR3 extraction. VDJtools was used for post-analysis of the clonotype tables, with diversity normalized by down-sampling every dataset to the smallest sample size. Repertoire overlap clustering matched CDR3 amino acid but not nucleotide sequences to correct batch-related cross-sample contamination. The public reads were reprocessed in TCRdb via fastp at Q25 and MiXCR, keeping in-frame beta chains. Each CDR3 protein appears once, grouped with its most common genes and DNA. Here the V and J calls rest on TCRdb's processing, not on the authors' analysis. The sample table shows around 400,000 distinct CDR3 sequences, and roughly 38% are seen once. The top ten clonotypes cover approximately 7.6% of the sample.

The sequence came from a girl aged 2 to 9 with multiple sclerosis. What was sequenced was blood.

The DNA reads TGCGCCAGCAGCTTGAGCGAGGGTGAAGCTTTCTTT. This translates into CASSLSEGEAFF. The V gene is TRBV5-1 and the J gene is TRBJ1-1; the D gene cannot be resolved reliably. The CDR3 covers 12 residues, taking in both the cysteine and the phenylalanine. The read is trimmed to its CDR3 DNA, 36 bases read in frame from base 1. A distance of 8 bases separates the germline ends of V and J, which lose 1 base and 7 bases respectively. In the germline V gene, CDR1 corresponds to SGHRS and CDR2 to YFSETQ. Where the CDR3 stops, the reference TRBV5-1 and TRBJ1-1 genes take over; the full variable domain is KAGVTQTPRYLIKTRGQQVTLSCSPISGHRSVSWYQQTPGQGLQFLFEYFSETQRNKGNFPGRFSGRQFSNSRSEMNVSTLELGDSALYLCASSLSEGEAFFGQGTRLTVV.